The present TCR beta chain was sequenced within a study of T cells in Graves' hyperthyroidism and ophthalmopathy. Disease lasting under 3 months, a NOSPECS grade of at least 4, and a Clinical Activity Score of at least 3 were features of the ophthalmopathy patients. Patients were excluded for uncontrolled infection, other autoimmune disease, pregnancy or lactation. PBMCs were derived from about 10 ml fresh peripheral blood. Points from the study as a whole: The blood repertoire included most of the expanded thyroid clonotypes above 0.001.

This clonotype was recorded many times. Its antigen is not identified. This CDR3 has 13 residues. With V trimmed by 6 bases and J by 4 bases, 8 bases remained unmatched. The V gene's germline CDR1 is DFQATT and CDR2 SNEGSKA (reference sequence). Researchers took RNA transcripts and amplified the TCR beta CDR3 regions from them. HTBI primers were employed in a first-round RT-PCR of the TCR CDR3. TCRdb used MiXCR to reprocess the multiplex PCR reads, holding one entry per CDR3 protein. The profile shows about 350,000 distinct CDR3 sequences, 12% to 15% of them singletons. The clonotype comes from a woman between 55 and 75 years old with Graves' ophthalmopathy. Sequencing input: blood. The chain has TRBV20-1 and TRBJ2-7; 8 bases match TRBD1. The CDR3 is CSARDRRLYEQYF. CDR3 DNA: TGCAGTGCCCGGGACAGGAGGCTGTACGAGCAGTACTTC.